Listed below are T cell receptor beta chains from one sample, sequenced in a study of blood T cell repertoires in COVID-19. TCRdb's copy holds only in-frame clones and misses some; the assay was immunoSEQ multiplex PCR. The repertoire holds 50,000 to 55,000 clones, around nine tenths seen once, with 5% to 7% in the top ten. The sequenced sample consisted of peripheral blood. The receptors derive from a man aged 45 to 65 with active COVID-19. The CDR3 runs from the conserved cysteine through the conserved F or W. The D gene is left open where the match is weak. The size of a clone is reported for some rows only, either as once, few or many, or as a class for expanded clones.

CDR3 length,V gene,D gene,clone size,J gene,CDR3 protein,CDR3 DNA
14,TRBV6-5,TRBD1,NA,TRBJ2-1,CASSLATGANEQFF,TGTGCCAGCAGTTTGGCGACAGGGGCCAATGAGCAGTTCTTC
14,TRBV7-2,NA,once,TRBJ2-7,CASSLARSSYEQYF,TGTGCCAGCAGCTTAGCTCGGTCCTCCTACGAGCAGTACTTC
16,TRBV29-1,TRBD1,NA,TRBJ2-2,CSVEARGRGMNGELFF,TGCAGCGTTGAGGCCAGGGGGCGCGGGATGAACGGGGAGCTGTTTTTT
16,TRBV6-5,TRBD2,NA,TRBJ2-3,CASSYSSGASTDTQYF,TGTGCCAGCAGTTACTCGAGCGGGGCTAGCACAGATACGCAGTATTTT
15,TRBV3-1/TRBV3-2,TRBD1,few,TRBJ1-2,CASSFQGQGRDGYTF,TGTGCCAGCAGCTTCCAGGGACAGGGCCGGGACGGCTACACCTTC
16,TRBV9,NA,NA,TRBJ2-3,CASSGGAIPSTDTQYF,TGTGCCAGCAGTGGCGGGGCTATCCCGAGCACAGATACGCAGTATTTT
15,TRBV10-3,TRBD1,NA,TRBJ1-2,CAISGGTGRGYGYTF,TGTGCCATCAGTGGGGGGACAGGGCGAGGCTATGGCTACACCTTC
18,TRBV4-2,TRBD1,NA,TRBJ2-7,CASSQPNRETGEVYEQYF,TGTGCCAGCAGCCAACCTAACCGAGAGACAGGGGAGGTATACGAGCAGTACTTC
12,TRBV6-6,NA,NA,TRBJ1-2,CASSHDWEGYTF,TGTGCCAGCAGCCATGACTGGGAGGGCTACACCTTC
14,TRBV14,NA,NA,TRBJ1-4,CASSPVLGGEKLFF,TGTGCCAGCAGCCCGGTCCTCGGGGGGGAAAAACTGTTTTTT
14,TRBV5-4,TRBD1,NA,TRBJ1-2,CASKRTGESYGYTF,TGTGCCAGCAAGAGGACAGGAGAGTCCTATGGCTACACCTTC
16,TRBV19,NA,NA,TRBJ1-2,CASSMALGQPAYGYTF,TGTGCCAGTAGTATGGCTCTCGGACAGCCAGCCTATGGCTACACCTTC
16,TRBV21-1,NA,NA,TRBJ2-5,CASSKGAGASEETQYF,TGTGCCAGCAGCAAAGGGGCAGGGGCTTCAGAAGAGACCCAGTACTTC
16,TRBV27,TRBD2,NA,TRBJ2-1,CASSLYLAGLYNEQFF,TGTGCCAGCAGTTTATATCTAGCGGGCCTCTACAATGAGCAGTTCTTC
14,TRBV6-5,NA,few,TRBJ1-2,CASSPSLGALGYTF,TGTGCCAGCAGTCCCTCCCTGGGGGCCCTCGGCTACACCTTC
15,TRBV29-1,TRBD1,NA,TRBJ1-3,CSATQGAVAGNTIYF,TGCAGCGCTACGCAGGGGGCGGTAGCTGGAAACACCATATATTTT
11,TRBV29-1,NA,once,TRBJ1-4,CSALGSEKLFF,TGCAGCGCCTTGGGGAGTGAAAAACTGTTTTTT
16,TRBV11-2,TRBD1,once,TRBJ2-2,CASRASDRGVAGELFF,TGTGCCAGCAGAGCTTCGGACAGGGGGGTCGCCGGGGAGCTGTTTTTT
16,TRBV27,TRBD2,few,TRBJ2-2,CASRSSGFKNTGELFF,TGTGCCAGCAGGTCTAGCGGGTTTAAGAACACCGGGGAGCTGTTTTTT
15,TRBV9,TRBD1,NA,TRBJ1-6,CASSVEGTENSPLHF,TGTGCCAGCAGCGTAGAGGGGACAGAAAATTCACCCCTCCACTTT
15,TRBV19,TRBD1,NA,TRBJ1-5,CASSRSQGADQPQHF,TGTGCCAGTAGCCGCAGCCAGGGGGCGGATCAGCCCCAGCATTTT
15,TRBV6-5,NA,NA,TRBJ2-3,CASSYSGAPADTQYF,TGTGCCAGCAGTTACTCGGGGGCGCCTGCCGATACGCAGTATTTT
15,TRBV7-9,TRBD2,NA,TRBJ2-1,CASTAESRGYNEQFF,TGTGCCAGCACCGCCGAGTCGCGGGGGTACAATGAGCAGTTCTTC
15,TRBV14,NA,NA,TRBJ2-1,CASSLQGGIYNEQFF,TGTGCCAGCAGCCTACAGGGGGGGATTTACAATGAGCAGTTCTTC
15,TRBV18,TRBD2,NA,TRBJ2-7,CASSPPGLAQYEQYF,TGTGCCAGCTCACCACCGGGACTAGCTCAGTACGAGCAGTACTTC
13,TRBV5-6,NA,NA,TRBJ2-5,CASSFNGGETQYF,TGTGCCAGCAGCTTTAACGGGGGAGAGACCCAGTACTTC
16,TRBV21-1,NA,NA,TRBJ2-5,CASRSFKTGGQETQYF,TGTGCCAGCAGGTCTTTCAAGACAGGGGGCCAAGAGACCCAGTACTTC
16,TRBV7-2,TRBD2,NA,TRBJ2-7,CASTLGLAGGHYEQYF,TGTGCCAGCACCCTGGGGCTAGCGGGGGGGCACTACGAGCAGTACTTC
14,TRBV2,NA,NA,TRBJ1-6,CASSEFTGDSPLHF,TGTGCCAGCAGTGAATTCACGGGAGATTCACCCCTCCACTTT
18,TRBV18,TRBD1,NA,TRBJ1-3,CASSPLGAGGAAGNTIYF,TGTGCCAGCTCACCCCTCGGTGCAGGGGGCGCGGCGGGAAACACCATATATTTT
15,TRBV6-4,TRBD2,NA,TRBJ2-7,CASSVLAGGSYEQYF,TGTGCCAGCAGCGTACTAGCGGGGGGTTCCTACGAGCAGTACTTC
16,TRBV2,NA,NA,TRBJ1-5,CASRDSRGNSNQPQHF,TGTGCCAGCAGGGATAGTCGGGGGAACAGCAATCAGCCCCAGCATTTT
13,TRBV27,TRBD2,NA,TRBJ2-3,CASSPLAADTQYF,TGTGCCAGCAGTCCTCTAGCGGCAGATACGCAGTATTTT
13,TRBV6-5,TRBD1,NA,TRBJ2-7,CASSFYRGREQYF,TGTGCCAGCAGTTTCTACAGGGGGCGCGAGCAGTACTTC
13,TRBV21-1,NA,NA,TRBJ1-2,CASSNGTVHGYTF,TGTGCCAGCAGCAACGGGACAGTACATGGCTACACCTTC
15,TRBV3-1/TRBV3-2,TRBD1,NA,TRBJ1-2,CASSRRTGGSSGYTF,TGTGCCAGCAGCCGCCGGACAGGGGGTTCGAGTGGCTACACCTTC
15,TRBV5-6,NA,once,TRBJ1-5,CASSLGTGSNQPQHF,TGTGCCAGCAGCTTGGGGACTGGGAGCAATCAGCCCCAGCATTTT
16,TRBV7-8,TRBD1,few,TRBJ1-3,CASSLLGRGPGNTIYF,TGTGCCAGCAGCCTCCTCGGGAGGGGGCCGGGAAACACCATATATTTT
13,TRBV5-1,NA,NA,TRBJ2-3,CASTEASTDTQYF,TGCGCCAGTACGGAGGCTTCGACAGATACGCAGTATTTT
15,TRBV28,TRBD1,NA,TRBJ1-5,CASSRTDRDNQPQHF,TGTGCCAGCAGCCGCACGGACAGGGACAATCAGCCCCAGCATTTT
13,TRBV19,TRBD1,once,TRBJ1-2,CASSWGQGDGYTF,TGTGCCAGTAGTTGGGGACAGGGCGATGGCTACACCTTC
14,TRBV6-5,TRBD1,NA,TRBJ1-6,CASTQQGTNSPLHF,TGTGCCAGCACCCAACAGGGGACTAATTCACCCCTCCACTTT